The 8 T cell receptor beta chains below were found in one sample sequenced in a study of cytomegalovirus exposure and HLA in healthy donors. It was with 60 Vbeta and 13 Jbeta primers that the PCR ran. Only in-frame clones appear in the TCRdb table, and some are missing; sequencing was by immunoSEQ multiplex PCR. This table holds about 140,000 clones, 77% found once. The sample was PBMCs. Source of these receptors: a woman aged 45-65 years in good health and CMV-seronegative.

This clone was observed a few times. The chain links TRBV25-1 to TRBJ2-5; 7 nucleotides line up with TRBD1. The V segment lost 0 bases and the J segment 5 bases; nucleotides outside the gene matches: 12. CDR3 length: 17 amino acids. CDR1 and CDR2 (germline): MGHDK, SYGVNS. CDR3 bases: TGTGCCAGCAGTGAATATCGAGTGACAGGGTTTACGGAGACCCAGTACTTC. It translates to CASSEYRVTGFTETQYF.

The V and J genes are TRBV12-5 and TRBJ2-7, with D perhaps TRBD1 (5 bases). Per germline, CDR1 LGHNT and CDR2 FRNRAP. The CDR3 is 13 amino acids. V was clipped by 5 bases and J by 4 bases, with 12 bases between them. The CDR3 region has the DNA TGTGCTAGTGGTCTCGCAGGGTTATACGAGCAGTACTTC. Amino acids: CASGLAGLYEQYF.

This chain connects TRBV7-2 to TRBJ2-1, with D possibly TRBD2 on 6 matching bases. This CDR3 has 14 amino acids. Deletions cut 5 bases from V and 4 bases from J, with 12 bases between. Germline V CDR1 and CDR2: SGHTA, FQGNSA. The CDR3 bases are TGTGCCAGCAGCGGAGGACTATTTTACAATGAGCAGTTCTTC. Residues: CASSGGLFYNEQFF.

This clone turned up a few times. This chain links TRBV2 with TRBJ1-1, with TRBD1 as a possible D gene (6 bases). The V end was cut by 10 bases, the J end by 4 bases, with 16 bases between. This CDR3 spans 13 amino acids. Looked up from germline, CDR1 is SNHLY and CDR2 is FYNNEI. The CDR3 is CAKNRALGTEAFF. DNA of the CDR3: TGTGCCAAAAACAGGGCGTTGGGCACTGAAGCTTTCTTT. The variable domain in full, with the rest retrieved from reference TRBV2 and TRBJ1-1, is EPEVTQTPSHQVTQMGQEVILRCVPISNHLYFYWYRQILGQKVEFLVSFYNNEISEKSEIFDDQFSVERPDGSNFTLKIRSTKLEDSAMYFCAKNRALGTEAFFGQGTRLTVV.

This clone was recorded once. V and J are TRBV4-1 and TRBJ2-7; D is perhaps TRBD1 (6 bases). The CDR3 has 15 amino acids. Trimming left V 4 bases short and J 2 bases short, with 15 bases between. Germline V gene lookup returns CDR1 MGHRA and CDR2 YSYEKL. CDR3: CASSLSSGTPYEQYF. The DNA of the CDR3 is TGCGCCAGCAGCCTATCCTCCGGGACACCCTACGAGCAGTACTTC.

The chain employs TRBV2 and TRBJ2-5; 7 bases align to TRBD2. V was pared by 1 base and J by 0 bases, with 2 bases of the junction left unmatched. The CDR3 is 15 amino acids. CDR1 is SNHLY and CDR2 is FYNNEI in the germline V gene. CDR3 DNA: TGTGCCAGCAGTGAAGGACTAGCTTACCAAGAGACCCAGTACTTC. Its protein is CASSEGLAYQETQYF.

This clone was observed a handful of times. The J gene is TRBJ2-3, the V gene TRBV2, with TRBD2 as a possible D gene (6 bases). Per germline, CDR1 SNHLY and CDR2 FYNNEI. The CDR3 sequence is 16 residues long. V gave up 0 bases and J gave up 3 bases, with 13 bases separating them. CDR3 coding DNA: TGTGCCAGCAGTGAAGCGCTTCGGAGGGAGACAGATACGCAGTATTTT. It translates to CASSEALRRETDTQYF.

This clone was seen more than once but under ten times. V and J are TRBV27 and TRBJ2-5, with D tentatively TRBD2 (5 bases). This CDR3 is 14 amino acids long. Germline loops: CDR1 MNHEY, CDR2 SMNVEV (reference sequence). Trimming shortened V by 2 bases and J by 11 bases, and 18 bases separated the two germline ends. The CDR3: CASSLGLGLWEQYF. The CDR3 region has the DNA TGTGCCAGCAGTTTAGGGCTGGGCCTCTGGGAGCAGTACTTC.